The next 10 T cell receptor beta chains were all read from a single sample in a study of graft-versus-host responses after intestinal transplantation. Measured with immunoSEQ multiplex PCR; TCRdb has only the in-frame clones, and not every one. The sample has some 43,000 clones, roughly 94% seen once. The source material was PBMCs, sampled approximately 360 days after intestinal transplant. All receptors come from a human patient who received an intestinal transplant, so some T cells may come from the graft donor.

The chain links TRBV15 to TRBJ2-3; 7 bases fit TRBD1. The germline CDR1 and CDR2 sequences are LNHNV and YYDKDF (reference sequence). The CDR3 has 16 residues. J gave up 4 bases and V 0 bases, and 7 bases lay outside the gene matches. The CDR3 DNA reads as TGTGCCACCAGCAGAGAAAATAGACAGGGTGCAGATACGCAGTATTTT. It codes for CATSRENRQGADTQYF.

The genes are TRBV5-1 and TRBJ2-5, with D unresolved. Germline CDR1 reads SGHRS; CDR2 reads YFSETQ. The CDR3 is 14 residues long. Trimming shortened V by 2 bases and J by 2 bases, and 10 bases separated the two germline ends. CDR3 amino acids: CASSFGTVQETQYF. In DNA form, the CDR3 reads TGCGCCAGCAGCTTTGGAACAGTACAAGAGACCCAGTACTTC.

V and J are TRBV6-5 and TRBJ2-1, with D possibly TRBD2 on 5 matching bases. This CDR3 has 15 residues. CDR1 and CDR2 from the germline V gene are MNHEY and SVGAGI. Trimming stripped 0 bases from V and 4 bases from J, with 10 bases between. This CDR3 reads CASSYSSGSYNEQFF. The CDR3 DNA reads TGTGCCAGCAGTTACTCAAGCGGAAGTTACAATGAGCAGTTCTTC.

The chain is built from TRBV10-3 and TRBJ1-6, with D uncertain. Trimming removed 2 bases at V and 3 bases at J, with 8 bases between. The V gene's germline CDR1 is ENHRY and CDR2 SYGVKD. CDR3 size: 15 residues. The CDR3 protein is CAISEGAVYNSPLHF. As DNA, the CDR3 is TGTGCCATCAGTGAGGGTGCAGTCTATAATTCACCCCTCCACTTT.

This chain connects TRBV25-1 to TRBJ2-2, with D possibly being TRBD1 or TRBD2 (6 bases each). The CDR3 loop spans 17 amino acids. Trimming removed 4 bases at V and 5 bases at J, with 20 bases between. The V gene's germline CDR1 is MGHDK and CDR2 SYGVNS. The CDR3 DNA reads TGTGCCAGCAGTGCTCTTTCGGGGCGAGGGGGGACCGGGGAGCTGTTTTTT. It specifies CASSALSGRGGTGELFF. The full variable domain, in which reference TRBV25-1 and TRBJ2-2 provide the parts outside the CDR3, is EADIYQTPRYLVIGTGKKITLECSQTMGHDKMYWYQQDPGMELHLIHYSYGVNSTEKGDLSSESTVSRIRTEHFPLTLESARPSHTSQYLCASSALSGRGGTGELFFGEGSRLTVL.

V and J are TRBV6-1 and TRBJ2-7; 10 bases are shared with TRBD1. Trimming cost V 4 bases and J 3 bases; bases outside gene matches: 0. Germline V CDR1 and CDR2: MNHNS, SASEGT. The CDR3 is 13 amino acids. Here the CDR3 DNA reads TGTGCCAGCAGTGGGGACAGGGGCTACGAGCAGTACTTC. It codes for CASSGDRGYEQYF.

This chain uses TRBV5-6 with TRBJ2-1, with 7 bases that match TRBD2. CDR3 size: 14 residues. Unmatched junction bases numbered 4, after V lost 2 bases and J lost 5 bases. Germline CDR1 reads SGHDT; CDR2 reads YYEEEE. The CDR3 sequence: CASSFGLADNEQFF. DNA for the CDR3: TGTGCCAGCAGCTTTGGCCTAGCGGACAATGAGCAGTTCTTC.

The gene calls are TRBV6-6 and TRBJ2-5; the D gene is possibly TRBD2 (7 bases). CDR3 length: 12 residues. Germline-derived CDR1 and CDR2 are MNHNY and SVGAGI (reference sequence). V lost 10 bases to trimming and J lost 5 bases, with 14 bases between them. The CDR3 sequence: CAIKGGGETQYF. The CDR3 DNA reads as TGTGCCATAAAGGGGGGAGGGGAGACCCAGTACTTC.

The V gene is TRBV9, the J gene TRBJ1-3; 10 bases fit TRBD1. Trimming at V came to 3 bases and at J to 0 bases, leaving 6 bases not matched to a gene. The CDR3 totals 17 residues. In germline, CDR1 is SGDLS, CDR2 YYNGEE. The CDR3, as DNA: TGTGCCAGCAGCGCCCGGGACAGGGGCTCCTCTGGAAACACCATATATTTT. This gives the protein CASSARDRGSSGNTIYF.

This rearrangement joins TRBV18 to TRBJ1-1; D unclear. The germline gives CDR1 KGHSH, CDR2 LQKENI. The CDR3 spans 13 residues. The ends were cut back, 3 bases at V and 4 bases at J, with 9 bases in the middle. This CDR3 reads CASSPLRSTEAFF. CDR3 coding DNA: TGTGCCAGCTCACCTCTCCGATCCACTGAAGCTTTCTTT.